This T cell receptor beta chain was documented in a study of T cell responses to AZD1222 COVID-19 vaccine. This table comes from immunoSEQ multiplex PCR, and its TCRdb copy is limited to in-frame clones, with some not included. This table holds around 180,000 clones, 85% to 95% found once. Germline CDR1 SGHTS, CDR2 YDEGEE. There are 16 residues in the CDR3. V dropped 4 bases and J dropped 0 bases, with 16 bases sitting between them. In regard to this clone: The antigen is undetermined.

Findings and limits, study-wide: Distributed over spike, vaccine-associated CD4 TCRs predominated at 160-218 and 743-854. Seropositivity was recorded at baseline in only a handful of AZD1222 recipients.

Specimen: peripheral blood, collected 28 days after the second AZD1222 dose. This chain uses TRBV5-8 with TRBJ1-1; the D is unclear. This sequence was found in an adult who received the AZD1222 COVID-19 vaccine. CDR3 sequence (DNA): TGTGCCAGCAGCCCTCGCCAGCCACCTATGAACACTGAAGCTTTCTTT. This sequence encodes CASSPRQPPMNTEAFF.